This TCR beta chain was sequenced during a study of T cells in Graves' hyperthyroidism and ophthalmopathy. Study conclusions and caveats: The model's output predicted ophthalmopathy at a median of about 5.9 months prior to onset.

This clonotype occurred many times. What it binds is not known. V shed 0 bases and J shed 0 bases, with 5 bases lying between them. The CDR3 consists of 14 residues. The germline V gene has CDR1 MNHEY and CDR2 SVGAGI. Amplified regions were TCR beta CDR3 sequences from RNA transcripts. First-round RT-PCR of the TCR CDR3 relied on the HTBI primer set. One entry per CDR3 protein results from TCRdb running MiXCR on the multiplex PCR reads. This table holds about 600,000 distinct CDR3 sequences, 14% found once. Active moderate-to-severe ophthalmopathy, Clinical Activity Score at least 3, NOSPECS at least 4, under 3 months' duration. On the basis of clinical symptoms, serum thyroxine and TRAb, thyroid ultrasound and orbital computed tomography, diagnoses were made.

This clonotype was obtained from a woman in her late teens or twenties with Graves' ophthalmopathy. Input material: blood. The chain joins TRBV6-5 to TRBJ2-5; D not certain. CDR3 sequence reads: CASSYSVYQETQYF. CDR3 nucleotide sequence: TGTGCCAGCAGTTACTCGGTGTACCAAGAGACCCAGTACTTC.